The T cell receptor (beta chain) under discussion was sequenced for a study of blood T cell repertoires in COVID-19. The wider study: The origin of the acute and convalescent COVID-19 samples was the United States, Italy and Spain. T cells, B-cell-depleted T cells, or PBMCs supplied cDNA or gDNA.

Original data processing: Nucleated cell counts were estimated from reference gene primer amplification. Sequencing used immunoSEQ multiplex PCR; TCRdb keeps in-frame clones, though not all of them. That table furnishes V, J and clone size, whereas the DNA furnished D and trimming. Here the sample spans under 150,000 clones, about four fifths being singletons. Trimming took 4 bases from V and 3 from J, leaving 12 bases between them. CDR1 SQVTM and CDR2 ANQGSEA come from the germline V gene. The CDR3 spans 13 residues. Sequencing used peripheral blood. The TCR comes from a middle-aged man with active or convalescent COVID-19. V usage is TRBV29-1 and J usage is TRBJ1-1; D may be TRBD1 (5 bases). The CDR3 DNA sequence: TGCAGCGTTGCCCAGGACACCGACACTGAAGCTTTCTTT. It encodes CSVAQDTDTEAFF.